Listed below are T cell receptor beta chains from one sample, sequenced in a study of cytomegalovirus exposure and HLA in healthy donors. The assay was immunoSEQ multiplex PCR, and TCRdb's table has in-frame clones only and misses some. The sample consists of 130,000 to 150,000 clones, roughly 89% of them appearing once. The sequencing input was PBMCs. These receptors were obtained from a man aged 18-30 years in good health and CMV-seropositive. The CDR3 runs from the conserved cysteine through the conserved F or W. The D gene is left open where the match is weak. Clone size is given for some rows only: seen once, a few or many times, or a class if the clone is expanded.

V: TRBV2
size: -
J: TRBJ1-5
D: TRBD1
DNA: TGTGCCAGCAGCGACAGGGTCAATCAGCCCCAGCATTTT
CDR3: CASSDRVNQPQHF

V: TRBV4-1
size: -
J: TRBJ1-5
D: -
DNA: TGCGCCAGCAGCCAAGTCCAACATAGCAATCAGCCCCAGCATTTT
CDR3: CASSQVQHSNQPQHF

V: TRBV28
size: -
J: TRBJ1-1
D: -
DNA: TGTGCCAGCAGTTTAACCGGGGTGGGGAACACTGAAGCTTTCTTT
CDR3: CASSLTGVGNTEAFF

V: TRBV29-1
size: -
J: TRBJ2-1
D: -
DNA: TGCAGCGTCGGACAGGAGCAGTTCTTC
CDR3: CSVGQEQFF

V: TRBV6-5
size: -
J: TRBJ2-7
D: TRBD2
DNA: TGTGCCAGCAGTTACTCGGCACTAGCGCCTTACGAGCAGTACTTC
CDR3: CASSYSALAPYEQYF

V: TRBV5-5
size: -
J: TRBJ1-1
D: -
DNA: -
CDR3: CASSSGVLTLKRAFF

V: TRBV7-9
size: -
J: TRBJ1-2
D: TRBD1
DNA: TGTGCCAGCAGACAGGGGGCCTATGGCTACACCTTC
CDR3: CASRQGAYGYTF

V: TRBV5-1
size: -
J: TRBJ1-5
D: -
DNA: TGCGCCAGCAGCTTGTCCCAAAATCAGCCCCAGCATTTT
CDR3: CASSLSQNQPQHF

V: TRBV19
size: -
J: TRBJ1-2
D: TRBD1
DNA: TGTGCCAGTAGTAGGACAGGGAACTATGGCTACACCTTC
CDR3: CASSRTGNYGYTF

V: TRBV7-9
size: -
J: TRBJ2-1
D: -
DNA: TGTGCCAGCACAAGACTAGCGGGACAGGGGTATGAGCAGTTCTTC
CDR3: CASTRLAGQGYEQFF

V: TRBV6-1
size: -
J: TRBJ2-1
D: -
DNA: TGTGCCAGCAGTTTAACCCAAGCCCAAAATGAGCAGTTCTTC
CDR3: CASSLTQAQNEQFF

V: TRBV28
size: -
J: TRBJ1-2
D: TRBD1
DNA: TGTGCCAGCAGTCCCCCCCCCTCAGACAGGGCCCTAGGGAAAGGCTACACCTTC
CDR3: CASSPPPSDRALGKGYTF

V: TRBV6-1
size: -
J: TRBJ1-5
D: -
DNA: TGTGCCAGCAGTGAATTGTCAGTTCAGCCCCAGCATTTT
CDR3: CASSELSVQPQHF

V: TRBV18
size: -
J: TRBJ1-2
D: TRBD1
DNA: TGTGCCAGCTCATCCGGACAGGGGGCACAACACGCCTTC
CDR3: CASSSGQGAQHAF

V: TRBV6-4
size: -
J: TRBJ2-3
D: TRBD2
DNA: TGTGCCAGCAGTGACTCGGCGGGGGAGAGCACAGATACGCAGTATTTT
CDR3: CASSDSAGESTDTQYF

V: TRBV5-1
size: -
J: TRBJ2-5
D: -
DNA: TGCGCCAGCAGCTTCGGAGAGAGCCAAGAGACCCAGTACTTC
CDR3: CASSFGESQETQYF

V: TRBV27
size: once
J: TRBJ2-7
D: -
DNA: TGTGCCAGCTGCCCAGGGCTAGGGTACGAGCAGTACTTC
CDR3: CASCPGLGYEQYF

V: TRBV7-2
size: -
J: TRBJ2-2
D: TRBD2
DNA: TGTGCCAGCAGCAGGCTAGCGGGGACCGGGGAGCTGTTTTTT
CDR3: CASSRLAGTGELFF

V: TRBV5-5
size: -
J: TRBJ2-7
D: TRBD2
DNA: TGTGCCAGCAGCTTCCAAGCGGGAGCCTACGAGCAGTACTTC
CDR3: CASSFQAGAYEQYF

V: TRBV5-8
size: -
J: TRBJ1-1
D: TRBD1
DNA: TGTGCCAGCAGCTTGCGGGACAGGGGGAACACTGAAGCTTTCTTT
CDR3: CASSLRDRGNTEAFF

V: TRBV11-2
size: -
J: TRBJ2-7
D: TRBD1
DNA: TGTGCCAGCAGTCTTACAGGGGGCCACGAGCAGTACTTC
CDR3: CASSLTGGHEQYF

V: TRBV7-8
size: few
J: TRBJ1-6
D: TRBD1
DNA: TGTGCCAGCAGCGAACAGGGGGTAGGTTCACCCCTCCACTTT
CDR3: CASSEQGVGSPLHF

V: TRBV27
size: few
J: TRBJ2-2
D: -
DNA: TGTGCCAGCAGTTTAAACAGGGTGGCCGGGGAGCTGTTTTTT
CDR3: CASSLNRVAGELFF

V: TRBV19
size: -
J: TRBJ2-1
D: TRBD2
DNA: TGTGCCAGTAGTATGGGGACTAGCGGAAATGAGCAGTTCTTC
CDR3: CASSMGTSGNEQFF

V: TRBV27
size: -
J: TRBJ1-1
D: -
DNA: TGTGCCAGCAGTTTAAGTACAGGGTCATACACTGAAGCTTTCTTT
CDR3: CASSLSTGSYTEAFF

V: TRBV18
size: -
J: TRBJ1-2
D: TRBD1
DNA: TGTGCCAGCTCACCGACAGGGAACTATGGCTACACCTTC
CDR3: CASSPTGNYGYTF

V: TRBV2
size: -
J: TRBJ2-3
D: TRBD2
DNA: TGTGCCAGCGCGACCCTAAGCGGGAATACGCAGTATTTT
CDR3: CASATLSGNTQYF

V: TRBV9
size: -
J: TRBJ2-1
D: -
DNA: TGTGCCAGCAGCTTCCGGGACAACCCCTACAATGAGCAGTTCTTC
CDR3: CASSFRDNPYNEQFF

V: TRBV27
size: -
J: TRBJ2-7
D: -
DNA: TGTGCCAGCAGTTTATCGCAGGCAGGGCTCTTCGACGAGCAGTACTTC
CDR3: CASSLSQAGLFDEQYF

V: TRBV7-9
size: -
J: TRBJ1-1
D: -
DNA: TGTGCCAGCAGCCCCAGAGACGGGAGCACTGAAGCTTTCTTT
CDR3: CASSPRDGSTEAFF

V: TRBV30
size: -
J: TRBJ1-4
D: TRBD1
DNA: TGTGCCGTAAGGGACAGACCTAATGAAAAACTGTTTTTT
CDR3: CAVRDRPNEKLFF

V: TRBV30
size: -
J: TRBJ2-7
D: -
DNA: TGTGCCTGGAGCGACTCTCTGTACGAGCAGTACTTC
CDR3: CAWSDSLYEQYF

V: TRBV5-1
size: -
J: TRBJ2-1
D: -
DNA: TGCGCCAGCAGCTTGCGGGTTAATGAGCAGTTCTTC
CDR3: CASSLRVNEQFF

V: TRBV19
size: -
J: TRBJ1-1
D: TRBD1
DNA: TGTGCCAGTAGTCCCCTGGACAGGGAGGTTTCTGAAGCTTTCTTT
CDR3: CASSPLDREVSEAFF

V: TRBV2
size: few
J: TRBJ1-2
D: -
DNA: TGTGCCAGCAGGGGGGGTGGCTACACCTTC
CDR3: CASRGGGYTF

V: TRBV28
size: -
J: TRBJ2-2
D: -
DNA: TGTGCCAGCATTCAGGGGAGTAACACCGGGGAGCTGTTTTTT
CDR3: CASIQGSNTGELFF

V: TRBV7-2
size: -
J: TRBJ1-2
D: -
DNA: TGTGCCACCCCCCGCAGACAGAAGAGGTCTTGGGGCTACACCTTC
CDR3: CATPRRQKRSWGYTF

V: TRBV7-6
size: once
J: TRBJ2-5
D: -
DNA: TGTGCCAGCAGCCTAGGGGCTAGGGACTTAAAGACCCAGTACTTC
CDR3: CASSLGARDLKTQYF

V: TRBV7-6
size: -
J: TRBJ2-7
D: TRBD2
DNA: TGTGCCAGCAGCTTAGAAGCAGGGAGGGTCGACGAGCAGTACTTC
CDR3: CASSLEAGRVDEQYF

V: TRBV6-1
size: -
J: TRBJ2-7
D: TRBD2
DNA: TGTGCCGCTAGCGGGAGGTGGCGGTACTTC
CDR3: CAASGRWRYF

V: TRBV18
size: once
J: TRBJ2-3
D: TRBD1
DNA: TGTGCCAGCTCCCCCGGGACAGACCCCACGGATACGCAGTATTTT
CDR3: CASSPGTDPTDTQYF

V: TRBV7-6
size: -
J: TRBJ2-3
D: -
DNA: TGTGCCAGCAGCTTAATGGGGGAGGACTTCACAGATACGCAGTATTTT
CDR3: CASSLMGEDFTDTQYF

V: TRBV2
size: -
J: TRBJ2-4
D: -
DNA: TGTGCCAGCGTGAATTCGGGTACCAAAAACATTCAGTACTTC
CDR3: CASVNSGTKNIQYF